Below are 22 T cell receptor beta chains sequenced from a single sample in a study of CD8 T cells in ankylosing spondylitis. TCRdb re-analysed the 5' RACE reads in MiXCR, keeping a single row per CDR3 protein. The sample yields around 300,000 distinct CDR3 sequences, 9.5% to 13% seen once. What was sequenced was blood, either unsorted or a sorted T cell fraction (not recorded which). These receptors were collected from a female donor with ankylosing spondylitis or in good health (not recorded which).

This clonotype showed up many times. The rearrangement uses TRBV5-1 and TRBJ1-1, with D possibly being TRBD1 (5 bases). Between the trimmed V and J ends, which lost 0 bases and 5 bases, there was a span of 11 bases. The CDR3 contains 14 residues. The germline gives CDR1 SGHRS, CDR2 YFSETQ. The DNA for the CDR3 is TGCGCCAGCAGCTTGGATCAGGGTGTGACTGAAGCTTTCTTT. Amino acid sequence: CASSLDQGVTEAFF.

This clonotype was seen a few times. CDR3 region: CSARDLRPYNEQFF. The CDR3 nucleotides read TGCAGTGCTAGAGATCTCCGCCCCTACAATGAGCAGTTCTTC. V gene TRBV20-1 combines with J gene TRBJ2-1; no clear D. Per the germline V gene, CDR1 is DFQATT and CDR2 is SNEGSKA (reference sequence). V was clipped by 0 bases and J by 2 bases, with 8 bases between them. The CDR3 totals 14 residues.

This clonotype was picked up many times. The CDR3 protein is CSANAYGSSAEQYF. The CDR3 DNA is TGCAGTGCTAATGCCTACGGGTCCTCGGCCGAGCAGTACTTC. The chain is built from TRBV20-1 and TRBJ2-7; no firm D call. This CDR3 has 14 amino acids. The germline V and J ends were trimmed by 4 bases and 6 bases, with 19 bases remaining between them. From germline, CDR1 is DFQATT and CDR2 SNEGSKA (reference sequence).

This clonotype was counted many times. This rearrangement joins TRBV3-1 to TRBJ1-5; 7 bases align to TRBD1. The CDR3 runs to 15 residues. Germline V lookup: CDR1 LGHDT, CDR2 YNNKEL (reference sequence). V trimming: 2 bases; J trimming: 6 bases; junction bases outside the gene matches: 7. The CDR3 is CASSQQGGEGQPQHF. The CDR3 bases are TGTGCCAGCAGCCAACAGGGGGGCGAAGGTCAGCCCCAGCATTTT.

This clonotype was observed many times. The V call is TRBV29-1, the J call TRBJ1-2; the match to TRBD1 covers 10 bases. Trimming at V came to 5 bases and at J to 4 bases, leaving 4 bases not matched to a gene. This CDR3 contains 13 residues. Germline CDR1 SQVTM, CDR2 ANQGSEA. The chain's CDR3 is CSVLRQGAYGYTF. As DNA, the CDR3 is TGCAGCGTTCTGCGACAGGGGGCCTATGGCTACACCTTC.

This clonotype has a handful of counts. J is TRBJ1-5 and V is TRBV20-1; D ambiguous. This CDR3 has 15 amino acids. Germline-derived CDR1 and CDR2 are DFQATT and SNEGSKA (reference sequence). Trimming stripped 4 bases from V and 0 bases from J, with 13 bases between. CDR3 DNA: TGCAGTGCTACCTCCTACACTACTAGCAATCAGCCCCAGCATTTT. Protein sequence: CSATSYTTSNQPQHF.

This clonotype was detected ten times or more. The V gene is TRBV4-3, the J gene TRBJ1-3; D unresolved. The CDR3 is 18 amino acids. Germline V lookup: CDR1 LGHNA, CDR2 YSLEER. Trimming pared 0 bases from V and 0 bases from J, leaving 15 bases between. As DNA, the CDR3 is TGCGCCAGCAGCCAAGATAGAGTGGGAGGGTACTCTGGAAACACCATATATTTT. The encoded protein is CASSQDRVGGYSGNTIYF.

This clonotype appeared many times. The V call is TRBV20-1, the J call TRBJ2-1, with D possibly being TRBD1 or TRBD2 (6 bases each). CDR3 length: 15 residues. From germline, CDR1 is DFQATT and CDR2 SNEGSKA (reference sequence). V was cut by 1 base and J by 7 bases, with 17 bases left in between. The CDR3: CSARVGGAGGNEQFF. For the CDR3, the DNA is TGCAGTGCTAGAGTCGGGGGCGCCGGAGGGAATGAGCAGTTCTTC.

This clonotype appeared many times. V usage is TRBV20-1 and J usage is TRBJ2-1; no clear D gene. Looked up from germline, CDR1 is DFQATT and CDR2 is SNEGSKA (reference sequence). This CDR3 region has 14 residues. Deletions cut 2 bases from V and 4 bases from J, with 12 bases between. CDR3 nucleotide sequence: TGCAGTGCTAGATTCGGGCTGGGGTACAATGAGCAGTTCTTC. Translating gives CSARFGLGYNEQFF.

There are many counts of this clonotype. The chain uses TRBV12-3 or TRBV12-4 and TRBJ2-3; D ambiguous. This CDR3 region has 13 residues. V was clipped by 3 bases and J by 1 base, with 5 bases between them. CDR3 region: CASSLERTDTQYF. CDR3 sequence (DNA): TGTGCCAGCAGTTTGGAGCGCACAGATACGCAGTATTTT.

The gene calls are TRBV6-2 or TRBV6-3 and TRBJ1-2; D remains ambiguous. The CDR3 sequence is 17 residues long. Deletions cut 0 bases from V and 6 bases from J, with 20 bases between. Germline-derived CDR1 and CDR2 are MNHEY and SVGEGT. CDR3 in amino acids: CASSYSRSRSPRDGYTF. The CDR3 nucleotides read TGTGCCAGCAGTTACTCGAGGTCCCGGTCCCCTCGTGATGGCTACACCTTC.

This clonotype has ten or more counts. The CDR3 bases are TGTGCCATCAGAACGGACAGTCGAGGTACGCAGTATTTT. The encoded protein is CAIRTDSRGTQYF. The V and J genes are TRBV10-3 and TRBJ2-3; the D gene is possibly TRBD1 (6 bases). Trimming shortened V by 6 bases and J by 8 bases, and 15 bases separated the two germline ends. This CDR3 has 13 amino acids. Germline CDR1 is ENHRY and CDR2 is SYGVKD.

This clonotype has ten or more counts. This chain joins TRBV20-1 and TRBJ2-1; 16 nucleotides align to TRBD2. This CDR3 has 18 amino acids. Germline assignment: CDR1 DFQATT and CDR2 SNEGSKA (reference sequence). V was clipped by 5 bases and J by 7 bases; unmatched bases: 14. The CDR3 DNA follows: TGCAGTGCTCCGGGACTAGCGGGGGGGCGAGTCACCTCGAATGAGCAGTTCTTC. Its protein product is CSAPGLAGGRVTSNEQFF.

Ten or more counts support this clonotype. CDR3 DNA: TGCGCCAGCCGAGACGGTGCTCGGGGGCCCCAGCATTTT. Its translation is CASRDGARGPQHF. The chain is built from TRBV10-2 and TRBJ1-5; D is undetermined. The CDR3 has 13 amino acids. Germline lookup yields CDR1 WSHSY and CDR2 SAAADI. Between the trimmed V and J ends, which lost 8 bases and 9 bases, there was a span of 17 bases.

This clonotype was found many times. J is TRBJ2-1 and V is TRBV18; D might be TRBD1 (5 bases). The CDR3 spans 13 residues. V was cut by 3 bases and J by 7 bases, with 10 bases left in between. In germline, CDR1 is KGHSH, CDR2 LQKENI. CDR3 in DNA: TGTGCCAGCTCACCGTTCAAGGGGAATGAGCAGTTCTTC. This gives the protein CASSPFKGNEQFF.

This clonotype has a handful of counts. The chain recombines TRBV7-2 with TRBJ2-7, with D possibly matching TRBD1 (5 bases). Germline-derived CDR1 and CDR2 are SGHTA and FQGNSA. The CDR3 extends over 13 amino acids. The ends were cut back, 2 bases at V and 7 bases at J, with 12 bases in the middle. Here the CDR3 DNA reads TGTGCCAGCAGCTTACGGCAGGGTCAGGAGCAGTACTTC. Translating it yields CASSLRQGQEQYF.

This rearrangement joins TRBV15 to TRBJ2-2; no firm D call. V dropped 7 bases and J dropped 2 bases, with 17 bases sitting between them. Germline V gene lookup returns CDR1 LNHNV and CDR2 YYDKDF (reference sequence). The CDR3 is 16 amino acids. This chain's CDR3 is CATNEQPKVNTGELFF. The CDR3 DNA reads as TGTGCCACCAACGAACAGCCAAAGGTCAACACCGGGGAGCTGTTTTTT.

This chain uses TRBV4-1 with TRBJ2-3; 7 positions agree with TRBD2. Germline-derived CDR1 and CDR2 are MGHRA and YSYEKL. Trimming at V came to 3 bases and at J to 3 bases, leaving 3 bases not matched to a gene. The CDR3 consists of 14 residues. This chain's CDR3 is CASSQGLLTDTQYF. CDR3 in DNA: TGCGCCAGCAGCCAGGGACTATTGACAGATACGCAGTATTTT.

This clonotype was observed at least ten times. This rearrangement joins TRBV12-3 or TRBV12-4 to TRBJ1-1; D uncertain. The germline V and J ends were trimmed by 5 bases and 1 base, with 14 bases remaining between them. The CDR3 covers 15 residues. In nucleotides, the CDR3 is TGTGCCAGCAGTAACCGCGGGGAGGGGAACACTGAAGCTTTCTTT. This codes for CASSNRGEGNTEAFF.

As to this clonotype: The germline gene is not matched at one end of the junction; a read error may be the cause. The chain recombines TRBV12-3 or TRBV12-4 with TRBJ2-2; D possibly corresponds to TRBD1 (5 bases). The CDR3 consists of 11 residues. In DNA form, the CDR3 reads TGTACCAGCAGGGTGGCCAGGGAGCTGTTTTTT. Translating it yields CTSRVARELFF.

The sample holds many counts of this clonotype. The rearrangement links TRBV5-5 to TRBJ2-2, with TRBD1 identical over 9 bases. After removal of 4 bases from V and 7 bases from J, the junction contained 5 bases not matched to a gene. CDR1 SGHKS and CDR2 YYEKEE come from the germline V gene (reference sequence). The CDR3 runs to 14 residues. The CDR3 DNA is TGTGCCAGCAGCCTACAGGGGGCCTACGGGGAGCTGTTTTTT. It encodes CASSLQGAYGELFF.

Turning to this clonotype: Compared with germline, one end of the junction differs, possibly owing to a read error. The genes are TRBV27 and TRBJ1-2; D unresolved. In germline, CDR1 is MNHEY, CDR2 SMNVEV (reference sequence). There are 13 residues in the CDR3. The CDR3, as DNA: TGTGCCAGCAGACCCTCTGGGAACTATGGCTACCCCTTC. Translated: CASRPSGNYGYPF.